This TCR beta chain was observed in a study of siplizumab effects on memory and regulatory T cells. General study results and limits: Siplizumab significantly lowered the alloreactive sequences that could be traced to unstimulated CD4+ memory cells. Contribution to the alloresponse seemed major for naive T cells, which also seemed more diverse than memory cells. Assignment to unstimulated subsets succeeded for only a minor fraction of the alloreactive clones. Proliferating siplizumab-cultured Tregs lacked confirmed suppressive function.

The length of the CDR3 is 15 residues. V was pared by 4 bases and J by 0 bases, with 11 bases between. CDR1 and CDR2 (germline): SGHTA, FQGNSA. Profiling relied on immunoSEQ multiplex PCR, and the TCRdb table lists in-frame clones only, not all of them. In the table there are about 98,000 clones, about 93% of which are singletons. About this clone itself: As yet, its antigen is unknown.

The genes are TRBV7-2 and TRBJ2-3; D not resolved. The sample consisted of CD4+ T cells sorted from blood. This receptor was identified in a human donor in good health. CDR3 protein: CASSWAGTSTDTQYF. As DNA, the CDR3 is TGTGCCAGCAGCTGGGCAGGCACTAGCACAGATACGCAGTATTTT.